These T cell receptor beta chains were read from a single sample in a study of blood T cells in healthy people across ages. TCRdb analysed the 5' RACE reads with MiXCR anew, one entry per CDR3 protein. This table holds hundreds of thousands of distinct CDR3 sequences, roughly 41% found once. The sample was blood. The receptors shown here come from a woman in her fifties or sixties in good health. The CDR3 runs from the conserved cysteine through the conserved F or W. A D gene is named only where the DNA matches it firmly. Clone sizes are given selectively: once, few, many, or a class where the clone is expanded.

CDR3 length | clone size | D gene | J gene | V gene | CDR3 protein | CDR3 DNA
15 | many | TRBD1 | TRBJ2-7 | TRBV6-5 | CASSYSDRPSYEQYF | TGTGCCAGCAGTTACTCGGACAGGCCCTCCTACGAGCAGTACTTC
16 | few | TRBD1 | TRBJ2-7 | TRBV13 | CASSPRTGGTTYEQYF | TGTGCCAGCAGCCCCAGGACAGGGGGCACCACCTACGAGCAGTACTTC
14 | . | . | TRBJ1-1 | TRBV10-3 | CAISEAGERTEAFF | TGTGCCATCAGTGAGGCAGGGGAAAGGACTGAAGCTTTCTTT
16 | . | . | TRBJ1-2 | TRBV14 | CASSPLGRELVYGYTF | TGTGCCAGCAGCCCCCTGGGGAGGGAGCTGGTCTATGGCTACACCTTC
14 | . | . | TRBJ1-1 | TRBV2 | CASSEGGRGTEAFF | TGTGCCAGCAGTGAAGGGGGGCGGGGCACTGAAGCTTTCTTT
14 | . | . | TRBJ2-5 | TRBV9 | CASSVGPGVETQYF | TGTGCCAGCAGCGTAGGACCAGGGGTAGAGACCCAGTACTTC
13 | . | . | TRBJ1-6 | TRBV5-1 | CASSAVCGSPLHF | TGCGCCAGCAGCGCCGTGTGTGGGTCACCCCTCCACTTT
16 | . | . | TRBJ2-3 | TRBV11-2 | CASSRLFPESTDTQYF | TGTGCCAGCAGCCGCCTGTTCCCGGAGAGCACAGATACGCAGTATTTT
15 | . | TRBD2 | TRBJ2-1 | TRBV6-2/TRBV6-3 | CASSSGLAGPHEQFF | TGTGCCAGCAGTTCGGGACTAGCGGGACCCCATGAGCAGTTCTTC
16 | . | . | TRBJ2-1 | TRBV27 | CASSLSRQGGSNEQFF | TGTGCCAGCAGTTTATCGCGGCAGGGAGGATCTAATGAGCAGTTCTTC
15 | . | TRBD1 | TRBJ1-6 | TRBV5-1 | CASSPDDRGVSPLHF | TGCGCCAGCAGCCCCGATGACAGGGGTGTATCACCCCTCCACTTT
15 | . | . | TRBJ2-7 | TRBV6-5 | CASSYSNRLPYEQYF | TGTGCCAGCAGTTACTCAAATCGTTTACCCTACGAGCAGTACTTC
15 | . | TRBD2 | TRBJ2-3 | TRBV20-1 | CSARDRGLATGSQYF | TGCAGTGCTAGAGATCGAGGACTAGCGACAGGTTCGCAGTATTTT
15 | . | . | TRBJ1-2 | TRBV20-1 | CNVFRDRGPDYGYTF | TGCAATGTGTTTCGTGATCGGGGGCCCGACTATGGCTACACCTTC
15 | . | TRBD1 | TRBJ2-7 | TRBV27 | CASSPTGQGRYEQYF | TGTGCCAGCAGTCCCACGGGACAGGGACGATACGAGCAGTACTTC
16 | . | TRBD1 | TRBJ1-2 | TRBV20-1 | CSADTLDRDINYGYTF | TGCAGTGCGGACACCCTGGACAGGGACATAAACTATGGCTACACCTTC
15 | many | TRBD2 | TRBJ2-7 | TRBV28 | CASSFQAGESYEQYF | TGTGCCAGCAGTTTCCAGGCGGGGGAGTCCTACGAGCAGTACTTC
16 | . | TRBD2 | TRBJ2-2 | TRBV9 | CASSGQGLAGTGELFF | TGTGCCAGCAGCGGGCAGGGACTAGCCGGCACCGGGGAGCTGTTTTTT
15 | . | TRBD2 | TRBJ2-7 | TRBV18 | CASSPSTSSYNEQYF | TGTGCCAGCTCACCCTCGACTAGCTCCTACAATGAGCAGTACTTC
12 | . | . | TRBJ1-2 | TRBV20-1 | CSARDGFYGYTF | TGCAGTGCTAGAGACGGCTTCTATGGCTACACCTTC
14 | . | . | TRBJ2-7 | TRBV28 | CASNSLEGLYEQYF | TGTGCCAGCAATTCCCTGGAGGGGCTATACGAGCAGTACTTC
14 | . | . | TRBJ1-1 | TRBV12-3/TRBV12-4 | CASTMTGRVTEAFF | TGTGCCAGCACCATGACAGGCCGGGTCACTGAAGCTTTCTTT
15 | . | . | TRBJ1-5 | TRBV2 | CASALQETSNQPQHF | TGTGCCAGCGCTTTACAGGAAACTAGCAATCAGCCCCAGCATTTT
13 | . | . | TRBJ2-7 | TRBV9 | CASSGGQRNEQYF | TGTGCCAGCAGCGGAGGGCAGCGCAACGAGCAGTACTTC
13 | . | . | TRBJ1-2 | TRBV28 | CAGSFGGFYGYTF | TGTGCCGGCAGTTTCGGAGGGTTCTATGGCTACACCTTC
15 | . | . | TRBJ2-5 | TRBV6-5 | CASTKRVAVGETQYF | TGTGCCAGCACCAAACGGGTAGCTGTGGGGGAGACCCAGTACTTC
12 | few | . | TRBJ2-7 | TRBV20-1 | CSAHRDPGEQYF | TGCAGTGCTCACCGGGACCCAGGCGAGCAGTACTTC
15 | . | TRBD1 | TRBJ1-2 | TRBV5-1 | CASSPGGQGASGYTF | TGCGCCAGCAGCCCTGGAGGGCAGGGGGCAAGTGGCTACACCTTC
12 | . | . | TRBJ2-1 | TRBV6-1 | CASSISRNEQFF | TGTGCCAGCAGTATCTCCCGCAATGAGCAGTTCTTC
15 | few | TRBD2 | TRBJ2-7 | TRBV7-2 | CASSQGLAGVNEQYF | TGTGCCAGCAGCCAAGGACTAGCGGGAGTGAACGAGCAGTACTTC
17 | . | . | TRBJ1-5 | TRBV12-5 | CASGEETETYSNQPQHF | TGTGCTAGTGGAGAAGAAACAGAAACTTATAGCAATCAGCCCCAGCATTTT
16 | few | . | TRBJ1-5 | TRBV6-1 | CASSVPGTRENQPQHF | TGTGCCAGCAGTGTACCCGGGACAAGAGAGAATCAGCCCCAGCATTTT
14 | few | . | TRBJ1-1 | TRBV3-1 | CASVQTQSHTEAFF | TGTGCCAGCGTCCAGACGCAGTCCCACACTGAAGCTTTCTTT
14 | many | . | TRBJ2-1 | TRBV20-1 | CSAHKDYQYNEQFF | TGCAGTGCTCATAAAGACTACCAATACAATGAGCAGTTCTTC
17 | once | TRBD2 | TRBJ2-3 | TRBV5-1 | CASSPQGLAGVTDTQYF | TGCGCCAGCAGCCCACAGGGACTAGCGGGAGTCACAGATACGCAGTATTTT
15 | . | TRBD2 | TRBJ2-5 | TRBV20-1 | CSARDFTSGDETQYF | TGCAGTGCTAGAGATTTTACTAGCGGGGATGAGACCCAGTACTTC
15 | . | . | TRBJ1-2 | TRBV6-2/TRBV6-3 | CASIYAGLANYGYTF | TGTGCCAGCATCTACGCGGGGTTAGCTAACTATGGCTACACCTTC
13 | few | . | TRBJ1-5 | TRBV25-1 | CASSVGFQQPQHF | TGTGCCAGCAGTGTAGGGTTCCAACAGCCCCAGCATTTT
13 | . | . | TRBJ2-1 | TRBV5-1 | CASSSIVSNEQFF | TGCGCCAGCAGCTCGATCGTGAGCAATGAGCAGTTCTTC
15 | . | TRBD1 | TRBJ1-2 | TRBV6-5 | CASSYGDRVGYGYTF | TGTGCCAGCAGTTACGGGGACAGGGTCGGCTATGGCTACACCTTC
15 | . | . | TRBJ2-1 | TRBV3-1 | CASSQVAGASNEQFF | TGTGCCAGCAGCCAAGTCGCGGGGGCCTCCAATGAGCAGTTCTTC
13 | . | . | TRBJ1-2 | TRBV29-1 | CSVDPDRPTGYTF | TGCAGCGTTGACCCCGATCGACCTACTGGCTACACCTTC
18 | . | TRBD2 | TRBJ2-7 | TRBV3-1 | CASSQDWTSGVLGREQYF | TGTGCCAGCAGCCAAGACTGGACTAGCGGGGTCTTGGGGCGCGAGCAGTACTTC
17 | . | TRBD2 | TRBJ2-7 | TRBV10-3 | CAISEPITSGGYNEQYF | TGTGCCATCAGTGAGCCCATCACTAGCGGGGGCTACAATGAGCAGTACTTC
13 | many | . | TRBJ2-5 | TRBV5-1 | CASRRGVQETQYF | TGCGCCAGCAGGAGGGGCGTACAAGAGACCCAGTACTTC
15 | . | . | TRBJ2-7 | TRBV20-1 | CSARDLRGTVYEQYF | TGCAGTGCTAGAGACCTTCGCGGGACGGTCTACGAGCAGTACTTC
13 | few | TRBD1 | TRBJ1-2 | TRBV20-1 | CSGTGGVDYGYTF | TGCAGTGGAACAGGGGGAGTTGACTATGGCTACACCTTC
15 | . | . | TRBJ2-4 | TRBV7-9 | CASSFEGSAKNIQYF | TGTGCCAGCAGCTTCGAGGGTTCAGCCAAAAACATTCAGTACTTC
15 | . | . | TRBJ1-4 | TRBV5-1 | CASSPEERTNEKLFF | TGCGCCAGCAGCCCAGAGGAGAGGACTAATGAAAAACTGTTTTTT
15 | few | . | TRBJ2-6 | TRBV28 | CASQETGTGANVLTF | TGTGCCAGCCAAGAGACAGGTACTGGGGCCAACGTCCTGACTTTC
15 | . | . | TRBJ2-1 | TRBV4-3 | CASSHVQASYNEQFF | TGCGCCAGCAGCCATGTACAGGCTAGCTACAATGAGCAGTTCTTC
15 | . | . | TRBJ2-7 | TRBV12-3/TRBV12-4 | CASSLGPHSSYEQYF | TGTGCCAGCAGCCTCGGACCCCACTCTTCCTACGAGCAGTACTTC
14 | . | . | TRBJ2-7 | TRBV20-1 | CSGELVSSYNEQYF | TGCAGTGGGGAACTAGTCAGCTCCTACAATGAGCAGTACTTC
16 | . | . | TRBJ2-3 | TRBV6-2/TRBV6-3 | CASSYFAGISTDTQYF | TGTGCCAGCAGTTACTTTGCGGGAATCAGCACAGATACGCAGTATTTT
16 | . | . | TRBJ2-3 | TRBV2 | CASRGRGGLEVDTQYF | TGTGCCAGCAGAGGAAGGGGGGGGCTCGAAGTAGATACGCAGTATTTT
15 | . | . | TRBJ2-3 | TRBV14 | CASSQVGWTTDTQYF | TGTGCCAGCAGCCAAGTCGGGTGGACGACAGATACGCAGTATTTT
17 | . | TRBD1 | TRBJ2-3 | TRBV10-3 | CAISDPETGPLTDTQYF | TGTGCCATCAGTGACCCGGAGACAGGGCCACTCACAGATACGCAGTATTTT
14 | . | . | TRBJ2-5 | TRBV28 | CASRLSGPQGTQYF | TGTGCCAGCAGACTAAGCGGGCCCCAAGGGACCCAGTACTTC
14 | few | . | TRBJ1-1 | TRBV29-1 | CSVLSTGKNTEAFF | TGCAGCGTCCTAAGTACAGGGAAGAACACTGAAGCTTTCTTT